Described below is a single T cell receptor beta chain sequence and its context. Its antigen is undetermined. These data originate in a study of molecular identifiers for immune sequencing clone quantification. Bulk libraries came from a prior protocol with listed TCR primers. TCRdb recomputed calls from the PCR reads with MiXCR, one row per CDR3 protein. The top ten clones hold over 8% of a sample with around 94,000 distinct CDR3 sequences, 30% to 45% of them seen once. General observations from the study: One cell's worth of spiked Jurkat TCR RNA was reportedly detectable among approximately 980,000 naive cells. Shared barcodes on identical TCR molecules could underestimate the sizes of highly expanded clones.

Isolation of naive CD8 T cells was achieved by sorting on a CD8+CD4-CCR7+CD45RA+ phenotype. This TCR was sampled from a human donor in good health. Some libraries in this study had Jurkat cell RNA spiked in. The sequenced sample consisted of naive CD8+ T cells from blood, with Jurkat cell RNA spiked in. Stated subset: FACS-sorted CD8+CD4-CCR7+CD45RA+ naive T cells.

In DNA, the CDR3 is TGTGCCAGCAGCTCGGCCAATCGTGAGCAGTTCTTC. It yields the protein CASSSANREQFF. The rearrangement joins TRBV7-9 to TRBJ2-1; no clear D gene. This CDR3 comprises 12 residues. Germline V gene sequence: CDR1 SEHNR, CDR2 FQNEAQ (reference sequence). Trimming took 4 bases from V and 9 from J, leaving 10 bases between them.